These 6 T cell receptor beta chains came from one sample sequenced in a study of Ad26.COV2.S vaccination and SARS-CoV-2 variants. Treatment described: 15 to 20 received Ad26.COV2.S at low or high dose, single or two shots; five or six received placebo; per-sample allocation not given. Day 63 after the first vaccine or placebo injection was the time point for sampling. Assay: immunoSEQ multiplex PCR; the TCRdb copy retains only in-frame clones and omits some. The sample contains 300,000 to 350,000 clones, around 84% of which appear only once. Sequencing used peripheral blood, obtained in a trial of Ad26.COV2.S vaccine versus placebo. These TCRs come from a person aged 18-65 years who received the Ad26.COV2.S COVID-19 vaccine or a placebo.

Here the CDR3 reads CASSLEPNTEAFF. As DNA, the CDR3 is TGTGCCAGCAGCTTAGAACCGAACACTGAAGCTTTCTTT. The chain joins TRBV7-7 to TRBJ1-1; D is undetermined. Germline V CDR1 and CDR2: SSHAT, FNYEAQ (reference sequence). The V end was cut by 1 base, the J end by 1 base, with 4 bases between. The CDR3 extends over 13 amino acids. The whole variable domain, remainder taken from reference TRBV7-7 and TRBJ1-1, is GAGVSQSPRYKVTKRGQDVTLRCDPISSHATLYWYQQALGQGPEFLTYFNYEAQPDKSGLPSDRFSAERPEGSISTLTIQRTEQRDSAMYRCASSLEPNTEAFFGQGTRLTVV.

The chain carries TRBV3-1 (or the pseudogene TRBV3-2) and TRBJ1-1; TRBD1 might be the D (6 bases). Between the trimmed V and J ends, which lost 4 bases and 1 base, there was a span of 13 bases. Per the germline V gene, CDR1 is LGHDT and CDR2 is YNNKEL (reference sequence). CDR3 length equals 15 residues. The CDR3: CASSRGTSPNTEAFF. The CDR3 DNA follows: TGTGCCAGCAGCCGCGGGACATCACCGAACACTGAAGCTTTCTTT.

This chain connects TRBV5-6 to TRBJ1-2; D perhaps matches TRBD1 (5 bases). This CDR3 is built from 13 residues. The germline gives CDR1 SGHDT, CDR2 YYEEEE. V lost 4 bases to trimming and J lost 2 bases, with 9 bases between them. The CDR3 reads CASSLQVNYGYTF. CDR3 coding DNA: TGTGCCAGCAGCCTACAGGTGAACTATGGCTACACCTTC.

The chain's CDR3 is CASSTNSANEQFF. The DNA for the CDR3 is TGTGCCAGCAGCACGAACTCTGCGAATGAGCAGTTCTTC. The chain links TRBV7-2 to TRBJ2-1; no definite D call. The V end was cut by 5 bases, the J end by 7 bases, with 12 bases between. The CDR3 is made up of 13 amino acids. Germline V CDR1 and CDR2: SGHTA, FQGNSA. The full variable domain, completed using reference TRBV7-2 and TRBJ2-1, is GAGVSQSPSNKVTEKGKDVELRCDPISGHTALYWYRQSLGQGLEFLIYFQGNSAPDKSGLPSDRFSAERTGGSVSTLTIQRTQQEDSAVYLCASSTNSANEQFFGPGTRLTVL.

The genes are TRBV6-5 and TRBJ1-5, with D unclear. The CDR3 has 14 amino acids. Germline V gives CDR1 MNHEY, CDR2 SVGAGI. V lost 2 bases to trimming and J lost 2 bases, with 7 bases between them. CDR3 residues: CASSYRDGNQPQHF. Here the CDR3 DNA reads TGTGCCAGCAGTTACAGGGATGGCAATCAGCCCCAGCATTTT.

In this sample, this clone turned up many times. The genes are TRBV11-2 and TRBJ1-6; D may be TRBD1 (5 bases). Looked up from germline, CDR1 is SGHAT and CDR2 is FQNNGV. Trimming took off 5 bases at V and 9 bases at J, with 17 bases between the two ends. The CDR3 extends over 15 amino acids. The CDR3 DNA reads TGTGCCAGCAGCCCCCTGGGCAGGGTGTCTTCACCCCTCCACTTT. Encoded protein: CASSPLGRVSSPLHF.